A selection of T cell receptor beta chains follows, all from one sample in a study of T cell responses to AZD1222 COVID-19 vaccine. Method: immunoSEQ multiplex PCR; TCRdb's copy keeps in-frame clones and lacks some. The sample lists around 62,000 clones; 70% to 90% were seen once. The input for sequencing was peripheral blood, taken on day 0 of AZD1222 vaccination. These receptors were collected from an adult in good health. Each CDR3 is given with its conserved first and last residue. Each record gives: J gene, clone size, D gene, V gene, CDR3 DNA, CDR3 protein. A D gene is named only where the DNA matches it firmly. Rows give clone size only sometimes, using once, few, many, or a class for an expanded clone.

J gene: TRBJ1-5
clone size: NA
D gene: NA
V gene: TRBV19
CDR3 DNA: TGTGCCAGTATCGCGACAAGCAATCAGCCCCAGCATTTT
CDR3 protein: CASIATSNQPQHF

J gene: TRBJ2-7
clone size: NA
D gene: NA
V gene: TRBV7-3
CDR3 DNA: TGTGCCAGCAGCCCGGGGGGACACTCCTACGAGCAGTACTTC
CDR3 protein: CASSPGGHSYEQYF

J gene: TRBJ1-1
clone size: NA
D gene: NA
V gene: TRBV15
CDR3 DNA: TGTGCCACCAGCAGGGACAGCATGAACACTGAAGCTTTCTTT
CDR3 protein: CATSRDSMNTEAFF

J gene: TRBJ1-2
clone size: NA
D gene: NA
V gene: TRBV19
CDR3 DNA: TGTGCCAGTAGTTACCGGGGCCCCGAATTCTATGGCTACACCTTC
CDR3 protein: CASSYRGPEFYGYTF

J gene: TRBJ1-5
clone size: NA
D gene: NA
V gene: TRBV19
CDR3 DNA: TGTGCCAGTACCCGTCAGGGAGAAAATCAGCCCCAGCATTTT
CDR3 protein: CASTRQGENQPQHF

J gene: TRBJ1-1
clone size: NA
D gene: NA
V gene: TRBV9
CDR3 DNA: TGTGCCAGCAGCGGACAAGGCGCAGGTTACATGAACACTGAAGCTTTCTTT
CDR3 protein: CASSGQGAGYMNTEAFF

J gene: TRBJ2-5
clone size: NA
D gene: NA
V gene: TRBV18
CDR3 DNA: TGTGCCAGCTCCTTGGCGCAGGGGGAGACCCAGTACTTC
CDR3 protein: CASSLAQGETQYF

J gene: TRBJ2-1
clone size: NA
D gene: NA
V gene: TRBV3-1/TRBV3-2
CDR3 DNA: TGTGCCAGCAGCCAAGATCGTGGGGGCCGTGAGCAGTTCTTC
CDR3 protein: CASSQDRGGREQFF

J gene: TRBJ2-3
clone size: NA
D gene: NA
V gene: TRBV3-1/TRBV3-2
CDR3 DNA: TGTGCCAGCCAAACGGGCGATAGCACAGATACGCAGTATTTT
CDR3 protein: CASQTGDSTDTQYF

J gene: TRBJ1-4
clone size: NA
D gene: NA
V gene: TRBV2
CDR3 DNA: TGTGCCAGCAACCCTCAGGACCTTCGGTATGAAAAACTGTTTTTT
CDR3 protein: CASNPQDLRYEKLFF

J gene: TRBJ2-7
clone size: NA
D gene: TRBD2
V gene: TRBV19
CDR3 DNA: TGTGCCAGTAGTCCACTGACTAGCGGGGGATGGCAGTACTTC
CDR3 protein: CASSPLTSGGWQYF

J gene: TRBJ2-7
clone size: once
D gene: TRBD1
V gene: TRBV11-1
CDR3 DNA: TGTGCCAGCAGCTTAGCGTTGGGACAGGGGAAAGAGCAGTACTTC
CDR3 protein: CASSLALGQGKEQYF

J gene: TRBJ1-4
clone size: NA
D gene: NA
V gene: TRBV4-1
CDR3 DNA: TGCGCCAGCAGCCAAGATAACGCAGCAACTAATGAAAAACTGTTTTTT
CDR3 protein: CASSQDNAATNEKLFF

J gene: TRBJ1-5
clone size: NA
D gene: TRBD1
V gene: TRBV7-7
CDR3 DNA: TGTGCCCCTCTGCTCGGGACAGGGGATGACAATCAGCCCCAGCATTTT
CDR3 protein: CAPLLGTGDDNQPQHF

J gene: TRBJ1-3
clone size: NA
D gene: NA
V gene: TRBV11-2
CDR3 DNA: TGTGCCAGCAGCTTACCCGGGGCAGGGCCCTCTGGAAACACCATATATTTT
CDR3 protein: CASSLPGAGPSGNTIYF

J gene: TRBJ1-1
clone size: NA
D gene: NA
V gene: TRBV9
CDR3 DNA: TGTGCCAGCAGCGCATCGTTGGGGATGAACACTGAAGCTTTCTTT
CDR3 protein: CASSASLGMNTEAFF

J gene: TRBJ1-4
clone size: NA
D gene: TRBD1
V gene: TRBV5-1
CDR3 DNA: TGCGCCAGCAGAGAGGGGACAGGGGGCTTTATGGAAAAACTGTTTTTT
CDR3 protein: CASREGTGGFMEKLFF